This is a list of T cell receptor beta chains from one sample in a study of cytomegalovirus exposure and HLA in healthy donors. Sequenced by immunoSEQ multiplex PCR; TCRdb stores in-frame clones only, minus some. Of about 94,000 clones in the sample, approximately 7.1% are singletons; the top ten hold roughly 2.1%. Sequenced material: PBMCs. The receptors were gathered from a middle-aged man in good health and CMV-seronegative. Each CDR3 is given with its conserved first and last residue. The order of the fields is CDR3 protein, CDR3 DNA, clone size, D gene, V gene, J gene. D genes are given only for firm matches. Not all rows give a size; the values are once, few, many and, for expanded clones, a class.

CASSFRARSGANVLTF,TGTGCCAGCAGTTTCCGTGCCAGATCTGGGGCCAACGTCCTGACTTTC,-,-,TRBV2,TRBJ2-6
CASSYSYTGQGNTIYF,TGTGCCAGCAGTTACTCCTACACGGGGCAGGGGAACACCATATATTTT,-,-,TRBV6-5,TRBJ1-3
CATEPTGSAKNIQYF,TGCGCCACCGAGCCGACAGGGTCAGCCAAAAACATTCAGTACTTC,-,TRBD1,TRBV23-1,TRBJ2-4
CASSDRGWTGELFF,TGTGCCAGCAGCGACAGGGGGTGGACCGGGGAGCTGTTTTTT,few,TRBD1,TRBV27,TRBJ2-2
CASSGTGDTGELFF,TGTGCCAGCAGTGGGACAGGGGACACCGGGGAGCTGTTTTTT,-,TRBD1,TRBV6-4,TRBJ2-2
CASSLSTGGRRNEQFF,TGTGCCAGCAGCTTGTCGACAGGGGGTCGTCGCAATGAGCAGTTCTTC,few,TRBD1,TRBV5-4,TRBJ2-1
CASSPVAGGGDTQYF,TGTGCCAGCAGCCCCGTAGCGGGAGGGGGGGATACGCAGTATTTT,few,TRBD2,TRBV7-2,TRBJ2-3
CASSPTLQGRAFF,TGTGCCAGCAGTCCCACCCTACAGGGAAGGGCTTTCTTT,few,-,TRBV6-5,TRBJ1-1
CASSELADHNEQFF,TGTGCCAGCAGTGAACTAGCAGACCACAATGAGCAGTTCTTC,-,-,TRBV27,TRBJ2-1
CASRPRGGSNQPQHF,TGTGCCAGCAGACCTCGAGGGGGAAGCAATCAGCCCCAGCATTTT,few,-,TRBV6-1,TRBJ1-5
CASSADSYQETQYF,TGTGCCAGCAGTGCCGACAGCTACCAAGAGACCCAGTACTTC,few,-,TRBV2,TRBJ2-5
CASSPPVAGGTDTQYF,TGTGCCAGCTCACCACCGGTGGCAGGGGGTACGGATACGCAGTATTTT,few,TRBD1,TRBV18,TRBJ2-3
CASSLGTGLNEQYF,TGCGCCAGCAGCTTGGGTACGGGGTTAAACGAGCAGTACTTC,-,-,TRBV5-1,TRBJ2-7
CASSQEDRDYGYTF,TGTGCCAGCAGCCAAGAAGACAGGGATTATGGCTACACCTTC,few,TRBD1,TRBV4-2,TRBJ1-2
CASSLRQGAGANVLTF,TGTGCCAGCAGCCTGAGACAGGGGGCTGGGGCCAACGTCCTGACTTTC,few,TRBD1,TRBV7-2,TRBJ2-6
CASSSRTGYNEQFF,TGTGCCAGCAGCTCCAGGACAGGCTACAATGAGCAGTTCTTC,-,TRBD1,TRBV9,TRBJ2-1
CASSEQNSNSPLHF,TGTGCCAGCAGTGAACAGAATTCTAATTCACCCCTCCACTTT,large,-,TRBV6-1,TRBJ1-6
CASSQDHGQGDTEAFF,TGCGCCAGCAGCCAAGATCACGGACAGGGGGACACTGAAGCTTTCTTT,few,TRBD1,TRBV4-3,TRBJ1-1
CASSLSEMPYEQYF,TGTGCCAGCAGCTTGAGCGAAATGCCGTACGAGCAGTACTTC,-,-,TRBV5-4,TRBJ2-7
CASSLGLEWETQYF,TGTGCCAGCAGCTTGGGACTAGAGTGGGAGACCCAGTACTTC,-,-,TRBV5-8,TRBJ2-5
CASSSGASSYNEQFF,TGCGCCAGCAGCTCCGGTGCGAGCTCCTACAATGAGCAGTTCTTC,-,-,TRBV5-1,TRBJ2-1
CASRDRGGEQYF,TGTGCCAGCAGAGACCGAGGCGGGGAGCAGTACTTC,-,-,TRBV2,TRBJ2-7
CASSRRGEAFF,TGTGCCAGCAGCAGAAGGGGTGAAGCTTTCTTT,-,-,TRBV28,TRBJ1-1
CASSERSIGRRTEAFF,TGTGCCAGCAGTGAGCGATCCATCGGTCGTCGAACTGAAGCTTTCTTT,-,-,TRBV2,TRBJ1-1
CASSSTLMTGGFTIEAFF,TGTGCCAGCAGCTCGACTTTAATGACAGGGGGCTTTACTATTGAAGCTTTCTTT,few,TRBD1,TRBV7-9,TRBJ1-1
CASSSPRGAGAPTDTQYF,TGTGCCAGCAGCTCCCCCCGGGGGGCGGGGGCCCCCACAGATACGCAGTATTTT,few,-,TRBV7-9,TRBJ2-3
CASSLWTENTEAFF,TGTGCCAGCAGCCTCTGGACAGAAAACACTGAAGCTTTCTTT,few,-,TRBV11-2,TRBJ1-1
CAISDFVRTEGGELFF,TGTGCCATCAGTGATTTCGTCAGGACAGAAGGCGGGGAGCTGTTTTTT,-,-,TRBV10-3,TRBJ2-2
CASSAETGGIDEQYF,TGTGCCAGCAGTGCTGAGACAGGGGGCATCGACGAGCAGTACTTC,few,TRBD1,TRBV2,TRBJ2-7
CASSGVSLAEKTQYF,TGTGCCAGCAGTGGGGTGTCTCTAGCAGAGAAGACCCAGTACTTC,-,-,TRBV6-1,TRBJ2-5
CASSSGTAGLFF,TGTGCCAGCAGCTCCGGGACAGCAGGACTGTTTTTT,few,TRBD1,TRBV5-6,TRBJ1-4
CASSPQGFTEAFF,TGTGCCAGCAGCCCGCAGGGGTTCACTGAAGCTTTCTTT,-,-,TRBV9,TRBJ1-1
CAISEPDWTSGANTGELFF,TGTGCCATCAGTGAGCCGGACTGGACTAGCGGGGCTAACACCGGGGAGCTGTTTTTT,few,TRBD2,TRBV10-3,TRBJ2-2
CASSLRQGGGYTF,TGTGCCAGCAGCCTTAGACAGGGTGGGGGCTACACCTTC,few,TRBD1,TRBV7-2,TRBJ1-2
CASSLATGGYNEQFF,TGTGCCAGCAGCTTAGCAACAGGGGGCTACAATGAGCAGTTCTTC,few,TRBD1,TRBV7-9,TRBJ2-1
CASSPGRVGRSHEQYF,TGTGCCAGCTCACCAGGGCGGGTCGGCAGATCCCACGAGCAGTACTTC,few,-,TRBV18,TRBJ2-7